These 6 T cell receptor beta chains came from one sample sequenced in a study of brain T cells in children with intractable seizures. Some clones are missing from TCRdb's copy, which holds only in-frame ones; the method was immunoSEQ multiplex PCR. The data hold approximately 60,000 clones, with 95% to 97% observed a single time. The sequencing used peripheral blood, collected at surgery. The receptors were sampled from a boy younger than two with focal cortical dysplasia and intractable seizures.

The chain joins TRBV15 to TRBJ1-1; the D is unclear. CDR1 is LNHNV and CDR2 is YYDKDF in the germline V gene (reference sequence). V lost 0 bases, J lost 4 bases, and 6 bases lay in between. The CDR3 contains 13 residues. This CDR3 reads CATSRDEGTEAFF. The CDR3 DNA reads TGTGCCACCAGCAGAGATGAGGGCACTGAAGCTTTCTTT.

This clone was seen only once. This rearrangement joins TRBV4-1 to TRBJ2-3; D might be TRBD1 (6 bases). Deletions cut 4 bases from V and 0 bases from J, with 14 bases between. This CDR3 region has 16 residues. Germline loops: CDR1 MGHRA, CDR2 YSYEKL. The CDR3 is CASSPVQGRSTDTQYF. In nucleotides, the CDR3 is TGCGCCAGCAGCCCCGTACAGGGAAGGAGCACAGATACGCAGTATTTT.

The gene calls are TRBV7-9 and TRBJ1-5, with D possibly matching TRBD1 (5 bases). V was pared by 6 bases and J by 6 bases, with 12 bases between. Germline V CDR1 and CDR2: SEHNR, FQNEAQ (reference sequence). The CDR3 contains 13 residues. The CDR3 reads CASSNQGGQPQHF. The CDR3 nucleotides read TGTGCCAGCAGTAATCAGGGAGGTCAGCCCCAGCATTTT.

The chain uses TRBV7-9 and TRBJ1-2; TRBD1 is a possible D gene (6 bases). Germline CDR1 and CDR2: SEHNR and FQNEAQ (reference sequence). V lost 0 bases and J 4 bases, leaving 21 bases between the germline ends. The CDR3 covers 18 residues. In DNA form, the CDR3 reads TGTGCCAGCAGCTTAGCGGGTTTCGGGGGGCCCGACTCCTATGGCTACACCTTC. Its protein product is CASSLAGFGGPDSYGYTF.

The chain combines TRBV19 with TRBJ1-5; D perhaps matches TRBD1 (5 bases). The CDR3 covers 17 residues. V lost 5 bases and J 1 base, leaving 18 bases between the germline ends. Germline lookup yields CDR1 LNHDA and CDR2 SQIVND (reference sequence). In DNA, the CDR3 is TGTGCCAGTAGTTTTTTGCCTGGGACGGCAAGCAATCAGCCCCAGCATTTT. Translating gives CASSFLPGTASNQPQHF.

The genes are TRBV19 and TRBJ2-1, with no clear D. The CDR3 runs 12 residues. CDR1 and CDR2 (germline): LNHDA, SQIVND (reference sequence). V gave up 3 bases and J gave up 7 bases, with 7 bases separating them. The CDR3 reads CASSMGTNEQFF. CDR3 bases: TGTGCCAGTAGTATGGGTACGAATGAGCAGTTCTTC.